The 18 T cell receptor beta chains below were found in one sample sequenced in a study of cytomegalovirus exposure and HLA in healthy donors (dated by TCRdb to 2017 to 2019). The library was produced with the immunoSEQ multiplex PCR assay. TCRdb holds this immuneACCESS table with in-frame rearrangements only. Some clones are missing; in checked studies, unresolved V genes explain under half, and the rest has no known cause. The sample yields 50,000 or so clones; 89% were counted once. About 8.1% of the sample goes to the ten largest clones. Sequences were obtained from PBMCs. These TCRs come from a woman aged 18-29 years in good health and CMV-seropositive.

The V gene is TRBV4-1, the J gene TRBJ1-2; a weak D match, TRBD1 (6 bases). In germline, CDR1 is MGHRA, CDR2 YSYEKL. The V end lost 2 bases, the J end lost 5 bases, and 18 bases lay between the germline ends. The CDR3 totals 16 residues. CDR3 sequence reads: CASSQLSQGLLYGYTF. The CDR3 region has the DNA TGCGCCAGCAGCCAATTAAGTCAGGGGTTATTGTATGGCTACACCTTC.

This clone was detected only once. The CDR3 spells CASSLGGQGGMVETQYF. The CDR3 bases are TGTGCCAGCAGCTTAGGTGGACAGGGAGGGATGGTGGAGACCCAGTACTTC. The chain is built from TRBV11-1 and TRBJ2-5; a weak D match, TRBD1 (8 bases). The CDR3 consists of 17 residues. Germline V CDR1 and CDR2: SGHAT, FQDESV (reference sequence). Trimming cost V 1 base and J 5 bases, with 20 bases left between them.

The V call is TRBV19, the J call TRBJ1-1, with 9 bases lining up with TRBD1. This CDR3 contains 16 residues. Germline CDR1 LNHDA, CDR2 SQIVND (reference sequence). V lost 2 bases and J lost 11; bases outside the gene matches: 15. The CDR3 loop reads CASSIIPPPQGAPAFF. The CDR3 region has the DNA TGTGCCAGTAGTATAATCCCCCCCCCACAGGGGGCGCCGGCTTTCTTT.

The V and J genes are TRBV27 and TRBJ1-5; 8 nucleotides line up with TRBD1. The CDR3 length is 15 residues. Germline lookup yields CDR1 MNHEY and CDR2 SMNVEV (reference sequence). J gave up 3 bases and V 5 bases, and 6 bases lay outside the gene matches. The CDR3 nucleotides are TGTGCCAGCAGTCCAGACAGGGGCCTCAATCAGCCCCAGCATTTT. Translating gives CASSPDRGLNQPQHF.

This clone was observed a few times. The chain carries TRBV9 and TRBJ1-6; D may be TRBD1 (5 bases). The CDR3 is 15 amino acids. Per germline, CDR1 SGDLS and CDR2 YYNGEE. V was shortened by 5 bases and J by 10 bases, with 19 bases between the two germline ends. For the CDR3, the DNA is TGTGCCAGCAGTGGGGTGAGGCCAGGGTGGTCACCCCTCCACTTT. Translated: CASSGVRPGWSPLHF.

The rearrangement joins TRBV19 to TRBJ1-2; possibly TRBD1 for D (6 bases). The germline CDR1 and CDR2 sequences are LNHDA and SQIVND (reference sequence). V was pared by 0 bases and J by 4 bases, with 21 bases between. This CDR3 has 18 residues. CDR3 nucleotide sequence: TGTGCCAGTAGTATAGAGGTTCATAGCGGGACAAGTCGCTATGGCTACACCTTC. Translating it yields CASSIEVHSGTSRYGYTF.

The chain couples TRBV6-1 to TRBJ1-2; TRBD1 aligns across 7 bases. Looked up from germline, CDR1 is MNHNS and CDR2 is SASEGT. The CDR3 totals 13 residues. V lost 3 bases and J lost 4; bases outside the gene matches: 2. The CDR3 loop reads CASSEGQTYGYTF. For the CDR3, the DNA is TGTGCCAGCAGTGAGGGACAGACCTATGGCTACACCTTC.

V and J are TRBV5-1 and TRBJ2-7, with D unresolved. Trimming pared 2 bases from V and 4 bases from J, leaving 10 bases between. Germline CDR1 is SGHRS and CDR2 is YFSETQ. CDR3 length: 13 residues. Written as DNA, the CDR3 is TGCGCCAGCAGCTTCTTAGCTGAGTACGAGCAGTACTTC. Translation: CASSFLAEYEQYF.

The chain couples TRBV27 to TRBJ1-2, with 8 bases fitting TRBD1. Trimming took 5 bases from V and 4 from J; bases not matched to a gene: 3. Germline V gives CDR1 MNHEY, CDR2 SMNVEV (reference sequence). CDR3 length equals 13 residues. The CDR3 coding sequence is TGTGCCAGCAGTCCGACAGGGGTCTATGGCTACACCTTC. Translation gives CASSPTGVYGYTF.

This chain uses TRBV11-2 with TRBJ2-7; perhaps TRBD1 as D (5 bases). Trimming left V 5 bases short and J 1 base short, with 6 bases between. The CDR3 runs 12 residues. The germline V gene has CDR1 SGHAT and CDR2 FQNNGV. CDR3 nucleotides: TGTGCCAGCAGCGACAGTTCCTACGAGCAGTACTTC. Translating gives CASSDSSYEQYF.

This chain links TRBV28 with TRBJ1-3; D not certain. Trimming took 8 bases from V and 0 from J, leaving 8 bases between them. Germline V CDR1 and CDR2: MDHEN, SYDVKM. This CDR3 is built from 13 residues. This chain's CDR3 is CASLGSSGNTIYF. Written as DNA, the CDR3 is TGTGCCAGCCTAGGAAGCTCTGGAAACACCATATATTTT.

J is TRBJ1-1 and V is TRBV15, with no clear D. V was cut by 0 bases and J by 1 base, with 3 bases left in between. CDR1 is LNHNV and CDR2 is YYDKDF in the germline V gene (reference sequence). The CDR3 has 13 amino acids. CDR3 sequence (DNA): TGTGCCACCAGCAGAGACAGGAACACTGAAGCTTTCTTT. This sequence encodes CATSRDRNTEAFF.

V gene TRBV7-2 combines with J gene TRBJ2-7; D is unresolved. The germline V gene has CDR1 SGHTA and CDR2 FQGNSA. Trimming left V 5 bases short and J 0 bases short, with 2 bases between. The CDR3 loop spans 11 amino acids. The CDR3 reads CASSLSYEQYF. The CDR3 nucleotides are TGTGCCAGCAGCCTCTCCTACGAGCAGTACTTC.

This chain links TRBV6-1 with TRBJ2-6, with D tentatively TRBD1 (5 bases). CDR3 length: 16 residues. Germline CDR1 and CDR2: MNHNS and SASEGT. Deletions cut 3 bases from V and 4 bases from J, with 13 bases between. The CDR3, as DNA: TGTGCCAGCAGTGACTTCCAGGGTATGGGGGCCAACGTCCTGACTTTC. Protein: CASSDFQGMGANVLTF.

The chain links TRBV4-1 to TRBJ1-1; tentatively, D is TRBD1 (5 bases). CDR3 length equals 17 residues. Trimming stripped 3 bases from V and 1 base from J, with 18 bases between. Germline V gives CDR1 MGHRA, CDR2 YSYEKL. CDR3 in amino acids: CASSHIAKRGGNTEAFF. The DNA for the CDR3 is TGCGCCAGCAGCCACATTGCAAAGCGGGGGGGGAACACTGAAGCTTTCTTT.

The chain recombines TRBV25-1 with TRBJ1-1; TRBD1 agrees at 7 bases. The CDR3 has 13 amino acids. Germline V gene lookup returns CDR1 MGHDK and CDR2 SYGVNS. The J segment lost 2 bases and the V segment lost 9 bases, leaving 6 bases of the junction unmatched. CDR3 region: CASRDRQNTEAFF. The DNA of the CDR3 is TGTGCCAGTAGGGACAGACAAAACACTGAAGCTTTCTTT.

This chain uses TRBV7-9 with TRBJ1-1, with D perhaps TRBD1 (5 bases). CDR3 length equals 16 residues. Germline V lookup: CDR1 SEHNR, CDR2 FQNEAQ (reference sequence). The V and J ends lost 8 bases and 1 base respectively, with 20 bases between them. The CDR3 DNA follows: TGTGCCAGCGGAACCCCGGGAGCGGGGCAGAACACTGAAGCTTTCTTT. Its protein product is CASGTPGAGQNTEAFF.

The chain recombines TRBV5-1 with TRBJ1-1; TRBD1 aligns across 9 bases. CDR1 is SGHRS and CDR2 is YFSETQ in the germline V gene. J was trimmed by 3 bases and V by 0 bases; bases with no gene match: 3. The CDR3 contains 15 residues. This CDR3 reads CASSLGDRDDTEAFF. The CDR3 region has the DNA TGCGCCAGCAGCTTGGGGGACAGGGACGACACTGAAGCTTTCTTT.